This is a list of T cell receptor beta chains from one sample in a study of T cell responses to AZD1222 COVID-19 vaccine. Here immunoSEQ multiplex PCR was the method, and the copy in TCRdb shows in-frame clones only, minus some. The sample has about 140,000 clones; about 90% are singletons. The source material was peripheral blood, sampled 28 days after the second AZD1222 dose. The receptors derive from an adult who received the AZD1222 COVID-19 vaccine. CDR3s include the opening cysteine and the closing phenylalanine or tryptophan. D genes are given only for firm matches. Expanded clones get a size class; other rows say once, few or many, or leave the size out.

TGTGCCAGCAGCGACCAGGGCCGCGGGGCGAACACTGAAGCTTTCTTT,CASSDQGRGANTEAFF,NA,TRBV6-2/TRBV6-3,NA,TRBJ1-1
TGTGCCTGGAGCTATCGGGGCGCAGATGGCTACACCTTC,CAWSYRGADGYTF,NA,TRBV30,NA,TRBJ1-2
TGCGCCAGCAGCAGGACTAGCGGGGGGACCACAGATACGCAGTATTTT,CASSRTSGGTTDTQYF,TRBD2,TRBV4-1,NA,TRBJ2-3
TGTGCCAGCAGTTCCCTTCAGGGGGCACATAACTATGGCTACACCTTC,CASSSLQGAHNYGYTF,TRBD1,TRBV28,NA,TRBJ1-2
TGCGCCAGCAGCTTGGCGGGACTAGCGTACTACAATGAGCAGTTCTTC,CASSLAGLAYYNEQFF,TRBD2,TRBV5-1,NA,TRBJ2-1
TGTGCCAGCAGCCTCGGGAGCGCAACTAATGAAAAACTGTTTTTT,CASSLGSATNEKLFF,NA,TRBV6-5,NA,TRBJ1-4
TGTGCCAGCAGCGAACAGGGAACGGAAGGAAACACCATATATTTT,CASSEQGTEGNTIYF,NA,TRBV7-2,NA,TRBJ1-3
TGTGCCAGTAGTTCACTAGCGGGGAACTCCTACGAGCAGTACTTC,CASSSLAGNSYEQYF,TRBD2,TRBV19,NA,TRBJ2-7
TGTGCCAGCAGCCGGAGTTACGAGCAGTACTTC,CASSRSYEQYF,NA,TRBV3-1/TRBV3-2,NA,TRBJ2-7
TGTGCCACCAGGTCGACAGGCAACGACGAGCAGTACTTC,CATRSTGNDEQYF,NA,TRBV24-1,NA,TRBJ2-7
TGTGCCAGCAGCTTAGAAGGGGGTCCGGGACAGCCCGGGTATGAGCAGTTCTTC,CASSLEGGPGQPGYEQFF,TRBD1,TRBV11-2,NA,TRBJ2-1
TGTGCCAGCACCACACTACGGGGCTTGCATTCACCCCTCCACTTT,CASTTLRGLHSPLHF,NA,TRBV27,NA,TRBJ1-6
TGTGCCAGCAGCTTATACATTACGGGGGACTCCTTCACAGATACGCAGTATTTT,CASSLYITGDSFTDTQYF,NA,TRBV7-2,once,TRBJ2-3
TGCGCCAGCAGTGACGGGGTATGGGAGACCCAGTACTTC,CASSDGVWETQYF,NA,TRBV10-2,few,TRBJ2-5
TGCGCCAGCAGCTTGGTACTAGCGGGGGGGTCTAGCACAGATACGCAGTATTTT,CASSLVLAGGSSTDTQYF,TRBD2,TRBV5-1,NA,TRBJ2-3
TGTGCCAGTAGCATAGAACAGACCTCTAACTATGGCTACACCTTC,CASSIEQTSNYGYTF,NA,TRBV19,NA,TRBJ1-2
TGTGCCAGCAGCCAAGAAACGGGGGATATAGATACGCAGTATTTT,CASSQETGDIDTQYF,NA,TRBV3-1/TRBV3-2,NA,TRBJ2-3
TGTGCCACCCGCAGGTCGGGTAGCAATCAGCCCCAGCATTTT,CATRRSGSNQPQHF,NA,TRBV19,NA,TRBJ1-5
TGTGCCAGCAGTCAAAGCGGGAGTCCGTACAATGAGCAGTTCTTC,CASSQSGSPYNEQFF,TRBD2,TRBV6-5,NA,TRBJ2-1